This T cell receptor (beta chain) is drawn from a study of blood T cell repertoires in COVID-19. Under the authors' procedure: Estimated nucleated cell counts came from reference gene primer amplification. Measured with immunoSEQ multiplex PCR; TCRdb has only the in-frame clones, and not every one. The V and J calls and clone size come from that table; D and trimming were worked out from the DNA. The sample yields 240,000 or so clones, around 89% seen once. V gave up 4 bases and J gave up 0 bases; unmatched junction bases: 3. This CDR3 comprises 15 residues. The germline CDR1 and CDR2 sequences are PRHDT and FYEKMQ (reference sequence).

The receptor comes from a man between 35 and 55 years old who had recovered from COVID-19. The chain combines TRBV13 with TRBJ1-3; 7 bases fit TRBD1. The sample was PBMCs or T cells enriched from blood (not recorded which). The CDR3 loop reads CASSSDRSSGNTIYF. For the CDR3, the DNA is TGTGCCAGCAGCTCGGACAGGAGCTCTGGAAACACCATATATTTT.